These T cell receptor beta chains were read from a single sample in a study of cytomegalovirus exposure and HLA in healthy donors. The method was immunoSEQ multiplex PCR; TCRdb's version includes in-frame clones alone and lacks a portion of them. This repertoire shows 100,000 to 150,000 clones, 17% found once; its top ten account for less than 3.5%. Sequenced material: PBMCs. The receptors were gathered from a female donor in good health and CMV-seropositive. Each CDR3 is given with its conserved first and last residue. D genes are given only for firm matches. Size values are once, few and many counts, or a class for expanded clones, and some rows have none.

V gene	clone size	J gene	D gene	CDR3 DNA	CDR3 protein
TRBV30	NA	TRBJ1-2	NA	TGTGCCTGGAGTGAGCGGGTCCTCTATGGCTACACCTTC	CAWSERVLYGYTF
TRBV27	few	TRBJ2-1	TRBD2	TGTGCCAGCACCCCCGGTAGCGGGGGGGCAGGTGAGCAGTTCTTC	CASTPGSGGAGEQFF
TRBV4-1	NA	TRBJ1-2	NA	TGCGCCAGCAGCCAAGCCTTTCAGGGGAACTATGGCTACACCTTC	CASSQAFQGNYGYTF
TRBV7-9	NA	TRBJ1-3	NA	TGTGCCAGCAGCTTAGCCGGCTCTGGAAACACCATATATTTT	CASSLAGSGNTIYF
TRBV9	NA	TRBJ2-7	NA	TGTGCCAGCAGCGTAACCGCCTCAGGGGCGGGAGACTACGAGCAGTACTTC	CASSVTASGAGDYEQYF
TRBV20-1	few	TRBJ1-2	NA	TGCAGTGTTAAGGGGATCTATGGCTACACCTTC	CSVKGIYGYTF
TRBV7-6	few	TRBJ2-1	TRBD2	TGTGCCAGCAGCTTAGTAGCGGGGGGGCCAGGTGAGCAGTTCTTC	CASSLVAGGPGEQFF
TRBV11-2	NA	TRBJ1-2	NA	TGTGCCAGCACCAATTTCTATGGCTACACCTTC	CASTNFYGYTF
TRBV28	NA	TRBJ2-7	TRBD1	TGTGCCAGCAGTTCGACGGAAAGGGGACAGGACGCCTACGAGCAGTACTTC	CASSSTERGQDAYEQYF
TRBV29-1	NA	TRBJ1-2	NA	TGCAGCGTTGTGGCAGATGGCTACACCTTC	CSVVADGYTF
TRBV5-1	NA	TRBJ1-3	NA	TGCGCCAGCAGCCCAGCCAGGGTGGCTGGAAACACCATATATTTT	CASSPARVAGNTIYF
TRBV5-6	NA	TRBJ2-7	NA	TGTGCCAGCAGCTTGGAGGGACATACCTACGAGCAGTACTTC	CASSLEGHTYEQYF